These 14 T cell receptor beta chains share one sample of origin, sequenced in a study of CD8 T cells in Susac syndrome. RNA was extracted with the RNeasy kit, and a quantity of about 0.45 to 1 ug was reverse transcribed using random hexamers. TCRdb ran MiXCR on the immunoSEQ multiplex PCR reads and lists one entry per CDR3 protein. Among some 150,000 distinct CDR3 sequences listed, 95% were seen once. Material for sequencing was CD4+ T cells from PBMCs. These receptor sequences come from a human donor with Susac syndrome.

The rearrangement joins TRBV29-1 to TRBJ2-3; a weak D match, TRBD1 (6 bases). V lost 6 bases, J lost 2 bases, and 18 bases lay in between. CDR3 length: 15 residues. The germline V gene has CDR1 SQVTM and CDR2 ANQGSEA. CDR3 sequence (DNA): TGCAGCGTCCCTATCACAGGGACGACCACAGATACGCAGTATTTT. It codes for CSVPITGTTTDTQYF.

The DNA for the CDR3 is TGCAGCGCCGAAGGGAACGGGAGGAACACTGAAGCTTTCTTT. Protein sequence: CSAEGNGRNTEAFF. This chain joins TRBV29-1 and TRBJ1-1; D gene unclear. Germline V gives CDR1 SQVTM, CDR2 ANQGSEA. Trimming shortened V by 7 bases and J by 1 base, and 16 bases separated the two germline ends. CDR3 size: 14 residues.

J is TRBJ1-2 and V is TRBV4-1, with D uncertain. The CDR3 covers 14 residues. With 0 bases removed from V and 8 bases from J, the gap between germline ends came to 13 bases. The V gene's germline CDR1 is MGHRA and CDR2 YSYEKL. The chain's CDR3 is CASSQEDTSVGYTF. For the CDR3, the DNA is TGCGCCAGCAGCCAAGAAGACACGTCTGTCGGCTACACCTTC.

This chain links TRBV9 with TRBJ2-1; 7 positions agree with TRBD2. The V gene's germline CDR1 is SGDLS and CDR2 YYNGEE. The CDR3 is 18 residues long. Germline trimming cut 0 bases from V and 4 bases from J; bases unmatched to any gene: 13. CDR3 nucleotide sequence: TGTGCCAGCAGCGTAGAAGCCCAGCGGGGAGACCTTTACAATGAGCAGTTCTTC. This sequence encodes CASSVEAQRGDLYNEQFF.

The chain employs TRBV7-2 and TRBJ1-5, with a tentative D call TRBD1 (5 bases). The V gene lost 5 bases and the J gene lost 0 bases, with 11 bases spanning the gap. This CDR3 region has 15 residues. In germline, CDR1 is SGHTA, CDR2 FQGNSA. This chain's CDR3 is CASSETRVSNQPQHF. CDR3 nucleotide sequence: TGTGCCAGCAGCGAGACCAGGGTTAGCAATCAGCCCCAGCATTTT.

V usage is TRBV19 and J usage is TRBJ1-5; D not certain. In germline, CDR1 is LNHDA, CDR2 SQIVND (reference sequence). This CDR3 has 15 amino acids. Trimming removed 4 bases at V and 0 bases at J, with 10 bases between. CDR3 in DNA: TGTGCCAGTAGTAGGACGGACTTTAGCAATCAGCCCCAGCATTTT. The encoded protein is CASSRTDFSNQPQHF.

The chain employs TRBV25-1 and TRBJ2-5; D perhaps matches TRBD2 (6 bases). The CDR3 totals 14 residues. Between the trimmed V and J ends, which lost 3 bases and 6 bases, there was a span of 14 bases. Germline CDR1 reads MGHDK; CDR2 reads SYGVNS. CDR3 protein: CASSDPSVSKTQYF. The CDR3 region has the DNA TGTGCCAGCAGTGACCCTAGCGTTTCGAAGACCCAGTACTTC.

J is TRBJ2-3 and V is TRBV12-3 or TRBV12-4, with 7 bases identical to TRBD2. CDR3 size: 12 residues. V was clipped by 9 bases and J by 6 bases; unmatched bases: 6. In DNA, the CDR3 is TGTGCCAGTTCTTTGGGGGGGGATACGCAGTATTTT. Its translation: CASSLGGDTQYF.

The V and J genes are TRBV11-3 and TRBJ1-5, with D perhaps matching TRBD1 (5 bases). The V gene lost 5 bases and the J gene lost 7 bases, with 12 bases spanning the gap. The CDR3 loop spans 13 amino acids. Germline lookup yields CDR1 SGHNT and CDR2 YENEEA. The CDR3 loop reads CASSDRGYQPQHF. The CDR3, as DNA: TGTGCCAGCAGCGACAGAGGATACCAGCCCCAGCATTTT.

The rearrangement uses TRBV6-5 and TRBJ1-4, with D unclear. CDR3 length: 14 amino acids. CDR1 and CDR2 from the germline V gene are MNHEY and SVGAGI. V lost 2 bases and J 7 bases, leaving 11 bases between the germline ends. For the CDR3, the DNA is TGTGCCAGCAGTTACAGACACTCGGGTGAAAAACTGTTTTTT. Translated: CASSYRHSGEKLFF.

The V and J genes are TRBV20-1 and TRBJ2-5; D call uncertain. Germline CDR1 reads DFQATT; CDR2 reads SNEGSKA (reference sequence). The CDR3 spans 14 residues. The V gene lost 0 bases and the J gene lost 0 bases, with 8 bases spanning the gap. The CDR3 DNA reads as TGCAGTGCTAGAGATCTGAGGTACCAAGAGACCCAGTACTTC. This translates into CSARDLRYQETQYF.

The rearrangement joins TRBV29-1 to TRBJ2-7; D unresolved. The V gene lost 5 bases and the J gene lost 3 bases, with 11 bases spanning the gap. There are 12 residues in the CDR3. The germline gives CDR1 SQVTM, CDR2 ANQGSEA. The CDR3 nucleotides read TGCAGCGTTCAAACGGACGGCTACGAGCAGTACTTC. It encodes CSVQTDGYEQYF.

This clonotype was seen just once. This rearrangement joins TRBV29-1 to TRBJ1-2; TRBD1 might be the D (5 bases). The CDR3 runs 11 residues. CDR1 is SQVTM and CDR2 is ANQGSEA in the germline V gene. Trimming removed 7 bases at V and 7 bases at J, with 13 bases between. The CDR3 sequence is CSALWQGGYTF. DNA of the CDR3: TGCAGCGCCCTCTGGCAGGGTGGCTACACCTTC.

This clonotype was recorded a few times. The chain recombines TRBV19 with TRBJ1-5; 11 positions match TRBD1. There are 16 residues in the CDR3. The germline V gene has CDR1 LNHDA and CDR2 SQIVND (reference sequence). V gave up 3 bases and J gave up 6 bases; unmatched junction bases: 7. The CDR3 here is CASSIPGQGARQPQHF. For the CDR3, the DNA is TGTGCCAGTAGTATCCCCGGACAGGGGGCACGTCAGCCCCAGCATTTT.